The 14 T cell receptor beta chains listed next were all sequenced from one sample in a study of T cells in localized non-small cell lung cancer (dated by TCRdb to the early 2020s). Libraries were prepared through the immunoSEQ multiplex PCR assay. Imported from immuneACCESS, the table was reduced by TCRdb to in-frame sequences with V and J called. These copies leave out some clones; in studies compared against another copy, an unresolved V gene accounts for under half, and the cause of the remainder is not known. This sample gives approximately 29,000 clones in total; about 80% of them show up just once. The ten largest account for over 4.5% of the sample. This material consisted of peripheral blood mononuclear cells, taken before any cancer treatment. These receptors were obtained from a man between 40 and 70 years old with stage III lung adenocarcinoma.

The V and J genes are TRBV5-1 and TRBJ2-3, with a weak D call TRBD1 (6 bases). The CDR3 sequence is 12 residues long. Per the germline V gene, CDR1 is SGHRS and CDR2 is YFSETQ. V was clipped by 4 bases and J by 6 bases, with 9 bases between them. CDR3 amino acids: CASSRQGDTQYF. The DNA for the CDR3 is TGCGCCAGCAGCCGCCAGGGGGATACGCAGTATTTT.

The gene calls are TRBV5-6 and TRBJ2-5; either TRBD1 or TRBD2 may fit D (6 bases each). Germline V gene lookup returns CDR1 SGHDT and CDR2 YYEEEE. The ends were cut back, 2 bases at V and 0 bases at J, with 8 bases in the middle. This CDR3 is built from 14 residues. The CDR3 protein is CASSLGGHQETQYF. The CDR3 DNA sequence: TGTGCCAGCAGCTTAGGGGGGCACCAAGAGACCCAGTACTTC.

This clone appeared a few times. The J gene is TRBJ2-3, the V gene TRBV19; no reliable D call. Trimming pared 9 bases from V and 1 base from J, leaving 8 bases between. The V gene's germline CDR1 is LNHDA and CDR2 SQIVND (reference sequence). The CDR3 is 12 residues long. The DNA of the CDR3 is TGTGCCAGCGCCGTCCGCACAGATACGCAGTATTTT. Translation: CASAVRTDTQYF.

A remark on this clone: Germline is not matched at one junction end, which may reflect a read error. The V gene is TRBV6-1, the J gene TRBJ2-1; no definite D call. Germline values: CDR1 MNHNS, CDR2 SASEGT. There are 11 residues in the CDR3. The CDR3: CASSPYDEQFF. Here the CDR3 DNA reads TGTGCCAGCAGTCCCTACGATGAGCAGTTCTTC.

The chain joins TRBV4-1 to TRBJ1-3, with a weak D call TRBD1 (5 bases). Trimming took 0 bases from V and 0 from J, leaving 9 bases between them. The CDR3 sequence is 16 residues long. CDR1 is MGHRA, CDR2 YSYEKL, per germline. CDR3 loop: CASSQDWGTSGNTIYF. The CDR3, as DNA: TGCGCCAGCAGCCAAGATTGGGGGACCTCTGGAAACACCATATATTTT.

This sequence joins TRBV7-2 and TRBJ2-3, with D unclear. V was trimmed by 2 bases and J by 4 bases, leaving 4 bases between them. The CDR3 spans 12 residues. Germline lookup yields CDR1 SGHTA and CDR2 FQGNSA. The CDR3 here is CASSLFSDTQYF. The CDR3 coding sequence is TGTGCCAGCAGCTTATTCTCAGATACGCAGTATTTT.

The DNA for the CDR3 is TGCGCCAGCAGCCCTTGGACAGATCTAGAGCAGTACGTC. Translated: CASSPWTDLEQYV. The chain uses TRBV5-1 and TRBJ2-7; tentative D call: TRBD1 (6 bases). In germline, CDR1 is SGHRS, CDR2 YFSETQ. This CDR3 comprises 13 residues. V was trimmed by 4 bases and J by 7 bases, leaving 15 bases between them.

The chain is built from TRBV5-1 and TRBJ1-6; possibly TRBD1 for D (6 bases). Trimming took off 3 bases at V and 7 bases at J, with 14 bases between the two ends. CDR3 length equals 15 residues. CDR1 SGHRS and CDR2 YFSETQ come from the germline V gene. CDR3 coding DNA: TGCGCCAGCAGCTACACAGGGACTACCAATTCACCCCTCCACTTT. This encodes CASSYTGTTNSPLHF.

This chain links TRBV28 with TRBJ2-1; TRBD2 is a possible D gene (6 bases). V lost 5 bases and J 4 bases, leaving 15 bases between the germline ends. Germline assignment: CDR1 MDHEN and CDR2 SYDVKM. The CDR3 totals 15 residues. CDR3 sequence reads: CASSSQRAKYNEQFF. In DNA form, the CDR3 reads TGTGCCAGCAGTAGTCAGCGGGCTAAGTACAATGAGCAGTTCTTC.

CDR3 DNA sequence: TGTGCCAGCAGCAGATGGACTAGCGGAAGAACAGATACGCAGTATTTT. Its translation: CASSRWTSGRTDTQYF. This chain links TRBV7-9 with TRBJ2-3; 10 bases match TRBD2. Trimming took 5 bases from V and 3 from J; bases not matched to a gene: 8. The CDR3 extends over 16 amino acids. Germline CDR1 and CDR2: SEHNR and FQNEAQ (reference sequence).

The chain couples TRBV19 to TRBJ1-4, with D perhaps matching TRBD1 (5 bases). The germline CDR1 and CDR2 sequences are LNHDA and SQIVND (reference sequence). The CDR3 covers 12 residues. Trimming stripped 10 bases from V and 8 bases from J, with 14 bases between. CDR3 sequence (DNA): TGTGCCACCCGAAGGGGTAAAGAAAAACTGTTTTTT. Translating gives CATRRGKEKLFF.

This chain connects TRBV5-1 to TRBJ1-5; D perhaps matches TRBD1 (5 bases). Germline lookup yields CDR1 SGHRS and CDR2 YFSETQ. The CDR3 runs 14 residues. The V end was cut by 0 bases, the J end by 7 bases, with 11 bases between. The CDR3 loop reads CASSLGGEGQPQHF. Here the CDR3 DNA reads TGCGCCAGCAGCTTGGGAGGGGAGGGACAGCCCCAGCATTTT. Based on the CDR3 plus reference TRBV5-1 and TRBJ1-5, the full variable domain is KAGVTQTPRYLIKTRGQQVTLSCSPISGHRSVSWYQQTPGQGLQFLFEYFSETQRNKGNFPGRFSGRQFSNSRSEMNVSTLELGDSALYLCASSLGGEGQPQHFGDGTRLSIL.

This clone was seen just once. In DNA form, the CDR3 reads TGTGCCAGCAGTGTAACAGGGCTCTTTGAAGCTTTCTTT. This encodes CASSVTGLFEAFF. The chain joins TRBV28 to TRBJ1-1; TRBD1 might be the D (6 bases). CDR1 and CDR2 (germline): MDHEN, SYDVKM. There are 13 residues in the CDR3. V lost 5 bases to trimming and J lost 7 bases, with 14 bases between them. The full variable domain, in which reference TRBV28 and TRBJ1-1 provide the parts outside the CDR3, is DVKVTQSSRYLVKRTGEKVFLECVQDMDHENMFWYRQDPGLGLRLIYFSYDVKMKEKGDIPEGYSVSREKKERFSLILESASTNQTSMYLCASSVTGLFEAFFGQGTRLTVV.

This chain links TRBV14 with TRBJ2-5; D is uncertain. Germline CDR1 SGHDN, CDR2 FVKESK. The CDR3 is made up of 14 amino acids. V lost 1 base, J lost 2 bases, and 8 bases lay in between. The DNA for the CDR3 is TGTGCCAGCAGCCAAGTCTCACAGCAAGAGACCCAGTACTTC. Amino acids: CASSQVSQQETQYF. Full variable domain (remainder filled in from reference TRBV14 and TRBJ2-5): EAGVTQFPSHSVIEKGQTVTLRCDPISGHDNLYWYRRVMGKEIKFLLHFVKESKQDESGMPNNRFLAERTGGTYSTLKVQPAELEDSGVYFCASSQVSQQETQYFGPGTRLLVL.